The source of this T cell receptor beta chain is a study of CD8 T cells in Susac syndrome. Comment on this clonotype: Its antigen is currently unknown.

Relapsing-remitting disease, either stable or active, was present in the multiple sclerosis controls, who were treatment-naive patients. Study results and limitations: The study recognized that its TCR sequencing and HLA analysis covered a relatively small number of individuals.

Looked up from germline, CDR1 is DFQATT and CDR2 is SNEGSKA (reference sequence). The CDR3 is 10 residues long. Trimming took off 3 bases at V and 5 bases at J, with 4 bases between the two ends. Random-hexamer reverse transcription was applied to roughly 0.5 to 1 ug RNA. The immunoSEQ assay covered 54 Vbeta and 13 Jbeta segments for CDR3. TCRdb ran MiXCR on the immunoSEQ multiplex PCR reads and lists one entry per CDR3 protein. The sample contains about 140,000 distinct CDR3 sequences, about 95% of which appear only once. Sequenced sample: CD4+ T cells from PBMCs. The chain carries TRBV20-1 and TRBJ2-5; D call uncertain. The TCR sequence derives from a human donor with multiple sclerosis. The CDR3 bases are TGCAGTGCTAGTTGGGAGACCCAGTACTTC. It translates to CSASWETQYF.